This T cell receptor (beta chain) emerged from a study of blood T cells in healthy people across ages. The CDR3 spans 15 residues. The V end lost 5 bases, the J end lost 2 bases, and 14 bases lay between the germline ends. This clonotype was picked up a small number of times. What it binds is unknown. PCR was performed a second time for about 7 to 12 cycles using a sample-barcoded 5' primer and a J-beta primer mix. Each cDNA molecule was tagged by a template-switch adaptor that had 12 random nucleotides. Using its own MiXCR run on the 5' RACE reads, TCRdb lists one record per CDR3 protein. The sample lists about 1.4 million distinct CDR3 sequences, approximately 59% occurring once. Study conclusions and caveats: There was a strong correlation between TCR beta diversity and naive T cell percentage. A roughly linear age-dependent decrease characterized TCR beta diversity per million T cells.

The specimen sequenced was blood. The chain recombines TRBV12-3 or TRBV12-4 with TRBJ2-3; TRBD2 might be the D (6 bases). The sequence was collected from a man aged 18 to 29 in good health. The CDR3 DNA reads as TGTGCCAGCAGTCCCGGGACTGAAGACACAGATACGCAGTATTTT. Encoded protein: CASSPGTEDTDTQYF.